Here is one T cell receptor (beta chain) with its context. The antigen is not known. The data were obtained in a study of T cell responses to AZD1222 COVID-19 vaccine. Findings and caveats of the study: The study identified only five or six AZD1222 recipients as seropositive at baseline.

The data were produced by immunoSEQ multiplex PCR, yet TCRdb's version contains in-frame clones alone and is incomplete. The data contain about 140,000 clones, 70% to 90% of them singletons. The V end lost 8 bases, the J end lost 2 bases, and 10 bases lay between the germline ends. This CDR3 has 13 amino acids. CDR1 is SGHTA and CDR2 is FQGTGA in the germline V gene. The receptor was derived from an adult who received the MenACWY meningococcal vaccine as a control. The starting material was peripheral blood, obtained 28 days after the second dose of the MenACWY control vaccine. This sequence joins TRBV7-3 and TRBJ1-5; D gene unclear. Here the CDR3 DNA reads TGTGCCAGCGCCGGGGATGGCAATCAGCCCCAGCATTTT. It codes for CASAGDGNQPQHF.